One sample yielded the 6 T cell receptor beta chains listed below, sequenced in a study of vaccination and CD4 T cells after COVID-19. The treatment denotes: roughly 11-day PBMC culture with coronavirus spike peptide pools or control peptides (ViraFEST assay). Sequenced with the Oncomine TCR Beta short-read assay was DNA taken from cultured CD4+ T cells. From the PCR reads, TCRdb called clonotypes with MiXCR, one entry per CDR3 protein. The repertoire holds roughly 12,000 distinct CDR3 sequences, approximately 49% seen once, with over 9.5% in the top ten. The antigens these receptors bind are not known. The sample taken for sequencing was CD4+ T cells from blood, cultured in vitro. These TCRs come from a human donor who had recovered from COVID-19.

The rearrangement joins TRBV12-3 or TRBV12-4 to TRBJ1-1; the D is unclear. The CDR3 totals 13 residues. V lost 3 bases, J lost 5 bases, and 10 bases lay in between. CDR3: CASSLAGDTEAFF. CDR3 DNA sequence: TGTGCCAGCAGTTTGGCGGGTGATACTGAAGCTTTCTTT.

The rearrangement links TRBV28 to TRBJ2-1; no clear D gene. The CDR3 runs 15 residues. Germline values: CDR1 MDHEN, CDR2 SYDVKM. V lost 7 bases and J 3 bases, leaving 16 bases between the germline ends. The DNA for the CDR3 is TGTGCCAGCACCCCTAATGGCGTATACTACAATGAGCAGTTCTTC. Its translation: CASTPNGVYYNEQFF.

The rearrangement links TRBV2 to TRBJ2-5; TRBD1 or TRBD2 may be the D gene (5 bases each). The CDR3 sequence is 11 residues long. Trimming removed 8 bases at V and 2 bases at J, with 6 bases between. CDR1 and CDR2 from the germline V gene are SNHLY and FYNNEI. The CDR3 coding sequence is TGTGCCAGCGGGACGCAAGAGACCCAGTACTTC. Translating it yields CASGTQETQYF.

This sequence joins TRBV5-1 and TRBJ2-7; 7 nucleotides match TRBD1. Trimming cost V 0 bases and J 5 bases; bases outside gene matches: 11. This CDR3 contains 16 residues. Looked up from germline, CDR1 is SGHRS and CDR2 is YFSETQ. As DNA, the CDR3 is TGCGCCAGCAGCTTGGTGGGGTCAACAGGGGTCGACGAGCAGTACTTC. Its translation is CASSLVGSTGVDEQYF.

V usage is TRBV6-5 and J usage is TRBJ2-3, with TRBD2 matching over 7 bases. This CDR3 comprises 15 residues. CDR1 and CDR2 from the germline V gene are MNHEY and SVGAGI. Germline trimming cut 2 bases from V and 0 bases from J; bases unmatched to any gene: 2. This CDR3 is CASSYQRDSTDTQYF. The CDR3 DNA reads as TGTGCCAGCAGTTACCAGCGGGACAGCACAGATACGCAGTATTTT.

Judged by abundance, this clonotype is large. The chain links TRBV19 to TRBJ2-3; D remains unclear. The CDR3 extends over 15 amino acids. CDR1 and CDR2 from the germline V gene are LNHDA and SQIVND (reference sequence). Trimming took off 5 bases at V and 1 base at J, with 13 bases between the two ends. CDR3 sequence reads: CASSSLGTGTDTQYF. The CDR3 region has the DNA TGTGCCAGTAGTTCCTTGGGTACCGGCACAGATACGCAGTATTTT.